Listed below are T cell receptor beta chains from one sample, sequenced in a study of PD-1 blockade in mismatch repair-deficient tumors. Clones were read by immunoSEQ multiplex PCR, and TCRdb kept only the in-frame ones, dropping some. The sample lists some 70,000 clones; approximately 78% were seen once. Sequencing was performed on peripheral blood, taken 2 weeks after starting pembrolizumab. The receptors were gathered from an adult with mismatch repair-deficient cancer. Each CDR3 is given with its conserved first and last residue. Fields, in order: V gene, D gene, J gene, clone size, CDR3 DNA, CDR3 protein. D genes are given only for firm matches. Not every row has a clone size; where given, it reads once, few, many or a size class.

>TRBV7-2|NA|TRBJ2-5|NA
TGTGCCAGCAGCTTAGGGATCATAGAGACCCAGTACTTC
CASSLGIIETQYF
>TRBV5-1|NA|TRBJ2-1|NA
TGCGCCAGCAGCTTGGCCGTAAACTACAATGAGCAGTTCTTC
CASSLAVNYNEQFF
>TRBV5-4|NA|TRBJ1-2|NA
TGTGCCAGCAGCTTGGATCGCCAGGGTCCTGCCACCTTC
CASSLDRQGPATF
>TRBV6-5|NA|TRBJ1-1|NA
TGTGCCAGCAGTTACTCTCTTGGGACTGAAGCTTTCTTT
CASSYSLGTEAFF
>TRBV29-1|NA|TRBJ2-7|NA
TGCAGCGTTGAATTAGGTGGTTACGAGCAGTACTTC
CSVELGGYEQYF
>TRBV10-3|NA|TRBJ1-3|NA
TGTGCCATCAGTGAGTCGGGCGGCGCTGGGAGCACCATATATTTT
CAISESGGAGSTIYF
>TRBV30|TRBD1|TRBJ1-2|NA
TGTGCCTGGAGTGCGGGACAGGGTTACTATGGCTACACCTTC
CAWSAGQGYYGYTF
>TRBV4-2|TRBD2|TRBJ2-1|NA
TGTGCCAGCAGCCAACCTCTTAGCGGGCATTTAAGCTCCTACAATGAGCAGTTCTTC
CASSQPLSGHLSSYNEQFF
>TRBV25-1|NA|TRBJ2-4|few
TGTGCCAGCAGTGAAGCGGTAGCCAAAAACATTCAGTACTTC
CASSEAVAKNIQYF
>TRBV6-5|NA|TRBJ1-2|NA
TGTGCCAGCAGCCTTAGAGGGGGAAGACATGGCTACACCTTC
CASSLRGGRHGYTF
>TRBV9|NA|TRBJ2-3|NA
TGTGCCAGCAGCGTAGGTGGGAGCACAGATACGCAGTATTTT
CASSVGGSTDTQYF
>TRBV11-3|TRBD2|TRBJ2-2|NA
TGTGCCAGCAGCCCTCTAGCGGGGACCGGGGAGCTGTTTTTT
CASSPLAGTGELFF
>TRBV19|NA|TRBJ1-1|NA
TGTGCCAGTAGTTACGCGAACACTGAAGCTTTCTTT
CASSYANTEAFF
>TRBV4-1|NA|TRBJ1-2|NA
TGCGCCAGCAGCGGGGGGGGGCCTCTTGGCTACACCTTC
CASSGGGPLGYTF
>TRBV9|NA|TRBJ2-1|NA
TGTGCCAGCAGCGTAGCGGGGAACTACAATGAGCAGTTCTTC
CASSVAGNYNEQFF
>TRBV18|NA|TRBJ1-5|NA
TGTGCCAGCTCACCAAAATGGGACAAGGGGCAGCCCCAGCATTTT
CASSPKWDKGQPQHF
>TRBV10-2|NA|TRBJ1-2|NA
TGCGCCAGCAGTTGGGGGCAGGAGGACTATGGCTACACCTTC
CASSWGQEDYGYTF
>TRBV7-9|TRBD1|TRBJ2-1|NA
TGTGCCAGCAGCCCCGGACAGGGGAGCTCCTACAATGAGCAGTTCTTC
CASSPGQGSSYNEQFF
>TRBV6-6|NA|TRBJ2-3|NA
TGTGCCAGCAGTCGGACTAGCACAGATACGCAGTATTTT
CASSRTSTDTQYF
>TRBV19|TRBD1|TRBJ2-5|NA
TGTGCCAGTATTGGGGTTACAGGGGCCCAAGAGACCCAGTACTTC
CASIGVTGAQETQYF
>TRBV19|NA|TRBJ2-2|NA
TGTGCCAGTAGTAGCCAAGGATCGAACACCGGGGAGCTGTTTTTT
CASSSQGSNTGELFF
>TRBV28|NA|TRBJ1-3|NA
TGTGCCAGCAGTCCACCGTGGGATCACACCATATATTTT
CASSPPWDHTIYF
>TRBV18|TRBD1|TRBJ2-5|NA
TGTGCCAGCTCACCTCTGGGACAGGGGGGCCAAGAGACCCAGTACTTC
CASSPLGQGGQETQYF
>TRBV7-9|NA|TRBJ2-5|once
TGTGCCAGCAGCTTAGTTCTGGCTGACCAAGAGACCCAGTACTTC
CASSLVLADQETQYF